This TCR beta chain was observed in a study of Ad26.COV2.S vaccination and SARS-CoV-2 variants. Overall study: By the intramuscular route, Ad26.COV2.S was given once, or twice 56 days apart. Regarding the study as a whole: Breadth, reportedly substantial, characterized the spike-specific CD8+ and CD4+ T cell responses after vaccination. TCR breadth and depth estimates may have understated total T cell responses.

Libraries were prepared by immunoSEQ multiplex PCR; TCRdb keeps only in-frame clonotypes and omits some of them. Of a few hundred thousand clones detected, 70% to 90% appear once; the ten largest clones hold 3.6%. Treatment meaning: roughly 20 received Ad26.COV2.S at low or high dose, single or two shots; about 5 received placebo; per-sample allocation not given. Each sample was drawn 63 days after the first injection (of vaccine or placebo). An Ad26 vector carrying the Wuhan-strain SARS-CoV-2 spike served as the vaccine. This clone was recorded a few times. The antigen is unknown. Trimming cost V 5 bases and J 0 bases, with 5 bases left between them. The CDR3 is made up of 13 amino acids. Germline-derived CDR1 and CDR2 are MDHEN and SYDVKM.

The TCR originated in a person aged 18 to 65 who received the Ad26.COV2.S COVID-19 vaccine or a placebo. This specimen was peripheral blood, taken in a trial of Ad26.COV2.S vaccine versus placebo. The rearrangement links TRBV28 to TRBJ1-3, with D unclear. The CDR3 nucleotides read TGTGCCAGCAGTCGGACCTCTGGAAACACCATATATTTT. This translates into CASSRTSGNTIYF.